These 18 T cell receptor beta chains were all obtained from the same sample, sequenced in a study of OX40 agonist ivuxolimab in advanced cancers. TCRdb's copy holds only in-frame clones and misses some; the assay was immunoSEQ multiplex PCR. This table has 35,000 to 50,000 clones, 75% to 90% appearing once. Specimen: CD4+ or CD8+ T cells sorted from blood, collected in a trial of the OX40 agonist ivuxolimab. The origin of the receptors is an adult with an advanced solid tumor such as melanoma, head and neck, liver or kidney cancer.

The chain is built from TRBV10-3 and TRBJ2-7; no reliable D call. Germline CDR1 ENHRY, CDR2 SYGVKD. V was pared by 4 bases and J by 0 bases, with 10 bases between. This CDR3 is 14 amino acids long. As DNA, the CDR3 is TGTGCCATCAGTGGCCAGGCGAGCTCCTACGAGCAGTACTTC. Residues: CAISGQASSYEQYF.

This clone was recorded a few times. The chain has TRBV10-3 and TRBJ1-1; D remains unclear. CDR3 length equals 14 residues. CDR1 is ENHRY, CDR2 SYGVKD, per germline. Trimming removed 0 bases from V and 1 base from J, with 6 bases in between. This CDR3 is CAISESPGNTEAFF. CDR3 sequence (DNA): TGTGCCATCAGTGAGTCCCCAGGGAACACTGAAGCTTTCTTT.

The rearrangement links TRBV25-1 to TRBJ2-1; either TRBD1 or TRBD2 may fit D (5 bases each). Trimming removed 6 bases from V and 10 bases from J, with 19 bases in between. CDR1 and CDR2 from the germline V gene are MGHDK and SYGVNS. The CDR3 loop spans 14 amino acids. CDR3 residues: CASSQSGRRVEQFF. In DNA form, the CDR3 reads TGTGCCAGCAGCCAATCGGGACGCCGTGTCGAGCAGTTCTTC.

The chain couples TRBV4-1 to TRBJ2-7; 7 nucleotides align to TRBD1. With V trimmed by 4 bases and J by 6 bases, 12 bases remained unmatched. The CDR3 totals 15 residues. Germline V lookup: CDR1 MGHRA, CDR2 YSYEKL. The CDR3 region has the DNA TGCGCCAGCAGCCGCGACGGGACAGCAGTACGCGAGCAGTACTTC. This codes for CASSRDGTAVREQYF.

V gene TRBV6-5 combines with J gene TRBJ2-3; possibly TRBD1 for D (5 bases). Germline assignment: CDR1 MNHEY and CDR2 SVGAGI. V was pared by 5 bases and J by 3 bases, with 9 bases between. The CDR3 sequence is 13 residues long. The DNA for the CDR3 is TGTGCCAGCAGTGTCCAGGGTACAGATACGCAGTATTTT. Its protein product is CASSVQGTDTQYF.

This clone was observed a single time. The chain has TRBV5-1 and TRBJ2-5; 12 bases fit TRBD1. This CDR3 has 13 amino acids. In germline, CDR1 is SGHRS, CDR2 YFSETQ. Losses at the gene ends were 7 bases for V and 4 bases for J; bases not matched to a gene: 2. The CDR3 is CASGTGGLETQYF. The CDR3 nucleotides read TGCGCCAGCGGGACAGGGGGCCTAGAGACCCAGTACTTC.

The chain carries TRBV2 and TRBJ2-1; 12 bases fit TRBD2. Germline CDR1 and CDR2: SNHLY and FYNNEI. The CDR3 runs 14 residues. Unmatched junction bases numbered 7, after V lost 7 bases and J lost 9 bases. CDR3 coding DNA: TGTGCCAGCAAACTAGCGGGAGGCGTAGGTGAGCAGTTCTTC. Translation gives CASKLAGGVGEQFF.

This chain joins TRBV5-4 and TRBJ1-2, with a possible D match to TRBD1 (5 bases). V shed 5 bases and J shed 6 bases, with 17 bases lying between them. Germline loops: CDR1 SGHNT, CDR2 YYREEE (reference sequence). This CDR3 is built from 14 residues. The CDR3 protein is CASSLKGRGDGYTF. CDR3 DNA sequence: TGTGCCAGCAGTCTGAAGGGGCGCGGCGATGGCTACACCTTC. Complete variable domain (other parts from reference TRBV5-4 and TRBJ1-2): ETGVTQSPTHLIKTRGQQVTLRCSSQSGHNTVSWYQQALGQGPQFIFQYYREEENGRGNFPPRFSGLQFPNYSSELNVNALELDDSALYLCASSLKGRGDGYTFGSGTRLTVV.

V gene TRBV4-1 combines with J gene TRBJ2-5, with D perhaps being TRBD1 or TRBD2 (5 bases each). The tail of the sequence fits TRBJ2-7 better, so the J call may be wrong. The CDR3 contains 16 residues. CDR1 MGHRA and CDR2 YSYEKL come from the germline V gene. CDR3 in amino acids: CASSLLPGTGSYEQYF. CDR3 DNA: TGCGCCAGCAGCCTACTGCCCGGGACGGGGAGCTACGAGCAGTACTTC.

The chain uses TRBV18 and TRBJ1-1, with a weak D call TRBD1 (5 bases). V dropped 3 bases and J dropped 1 base, with 6 bases sitting between them. The germline CDR1 and CDR2 sequences are KGHSH and LQKENI. The CDR3 extends over 13 amino acids. The CDR3 here is CASSPTENTEAFF. The CDR3 DNA is TGTGCCAGCTCACCGACAGAGAACACTGAAGCTTTCTTT. Full variable domain (remainder filled in from reference TRBV18 and TRBJ1-1): NAGVMQNPRHLVRRRGQEARLRCSPMKGHSHVYWYRQLPEEGLKFMVYLQKENIIDESGMPKERFSAEFPKEGPSILRIQQVVRGDSAAYFCASSPTENTEAFFGQGTRLTVV.

The chain joins TRBV15 to TRBJ1-1; D gene ambiguous. CDR3 length: 13 amino acids. Deletions cut 4 bases from V and 4 bases from J, with 10 bases between. Germline-derived CDR1 and CDR2 are LNHNV and YYDKDF (reference sequence). In DNA form, the CDR3 reads TGTGCCACCAGCATAAATACGCTCACTGAAGCTTTCTTT. Its protein product is CATSINTLTEAFF.

V and J are TRBV18 and TRBJ2-2; 10 nucleotides align to TRBD2. This CDR3 is built from 16 residues. Trimming cost V 2 bases and J 6 bases; bases outside gene matches: 6. Germline values: CDR1 KGHSH, CDR2 LQKENI. DNA of the CDR3: TGTGCCAGCTCACCAGGGCTAGCGGGGGCCGCCGGGGAGCTGTTTTTT. As protein: CASSPGLAGAAGELFF. The full variable domain, in which reference TRBV18 and TRBJ2-2 provide the parts outside the CDR3, is NAGVMQNPRHLVRRRGQEARLRCSPMKGHSHVYWYRQLPEEGLKFMVYLQKENIIDESGMPKERFSAEFPKEGPSILRIQQVVRGDSAAYFCASSPGLAGAAGELFFGEGSRLTVL.

The table lists this clone with a count of one. V and J are TRBV5-6 and TRBJ2-7; D is undetermined. The V end was cut by 4 bases, the J end by 2 bases, with 13 bases between. The CDR3 extends over 14 amino acids. Germline V gene data show CDR1 as SGHDT and CDR2 as YYEEEE. This chain's CDR3 is CASSIYPAPYEQYF. The CDR3 DNA reads as TGTGCCAGCAGCATCTACCCAGCTCCCTACGAGCAGTACTTC.

The chain recombines TRBV14 with TRBJ2-7; perhaps TRBD2 as D (6 bases). This CDR3 contains 16 residues. Per germline, CDR1 SGHDN and CDR2 FVKESK. Trimming took off 4 bases at V and 6 bases at J, with 22 bases between the two ends. This CDR3 reads CASSRKRKWEELEQYF. The CDR3 bases are TGTGCCAGCAGCCGGAAGAGGAAGTGGGAGGAGCTCGAGCAGTACTTC.

This rearrangement joins TRBV7-2 to TRBJ2-5; D gene uncertain. The J call may be mistaken, given a closer DNA end match to TRBJ2-7. This CDR3 comprises 12 residues. CDR1 SGHTA and CDR2 FQGNSA come from the germline V gene. The CDR3 loop reads CASSFFSYEQYF. The CDR3 DNA reads TGTGCCAGCAGCTTTTTCTCCTACGAGCAGTACTTC.

This clone is a singleton in its sample. The chain is built from TRBV11-2 and TRBJ2-7; 8 bases fit TRBD2. Germline CDR1 is SGHAT and CDR2 is FQNNGV. This CDR3 has 15 amino acids. Trimming took 5 bases from V and 6 from J; bases not matched to a gene: 12. CDR3 nucleotides: TGTGCCAGCAGCCCGCCTCCGGAGCGGGAGACCGAGCAGTACTTC. Translated, it gives CASSPPPERETEQYF.

The chain couples TRBV7-9 to TRBJ1-2, with 8 bases aligning to TRBD1. Looked up from germline, CDR1 is SEHNR and CDR2 is FQNEAQ (reference sequence). The J segment lost 4 bases and the V segment lost 5 bases, leaving 6 bases of the junction unmatched. The CDR3 consists of 14 residues. This CDR3 is CASSRRDRSYGYTF. CDR3 nucleotides: TGTGCCAGCAGCCGCCGGGACAGGTCCTATGGCTACACCTTC.

The V and J genes are TRBV6-1 and TRBJ2-7; perhaps TRBD2 as D (5 bases). The germline CDR1 and CDR2 sequences are MNHNS and SASEGT. The ends were cut back, 1 base at V and 4 bases at J, with 8 bases in the middle. This CDR3 is 13 amino acids long. The CDR3 sequence: CASSEGTDYEQYF. CDR3 DNA sequence: TGTGCCAGCAGTGAAGGGACTGATTACGAGCAGTACTTC.